This entry concerns a single T cell receptor (beta chain). The antigen is undetermined. Germline CDR1 reads LNHNV; CDR2 reads YYDKDF (reference sequence). Trimming at V came to 8 bases and at J to 6 bases, leaving 10 bases not matched to a gene. The CDR3 runs to 14 residues. Each CDR3 protein gets one entry after TCRdb re-called the 5' RACE reads with MiXCR. The top ten hold more than 7% of the sample, which has more than 300,000 distinct CDR3 sequences, around 10% seen once. The sample comes from a study of CD8 T cells in ankylosing spondylitis. Study results and caveats: Roughly eight highly homologous variants made up a TCR beta motif that seemed to typify ankylosing spondylitis blood.

The material sequenced was blood, either unsorted or a sorted T cell fraction (not recorded which). The V call is TRBV15, the J call TRBJ2-1, with TRBD1 matching 7 bases. The sequence was collected from a female donor with ankylosing spondylitis or in good health (not recorded which). The CDR3 reads CATRDRVGSNEQFF. The CDR3 DNA reads TGTGCCACCCGTGACAGGGTCGGAAGCAATGAGCAGTTCTTC.